The present T cell receptor (beta chain) was sequenced within a study of shared clonotypes between healthy human individuals. Study results and caveats: The generation probabilities recorded for non-shared clonotypes fell below those of clonotypes shared by all four donors.

The CDR3 consists of 15 residues. Germline V gene lookup returns CDR1 SGHTS and CDR2 YDEGEE. The V end lost 0 bases, the J end lost 1 base, and 9 bases lay between the germline ends. From CD4+ cells came CD45RA+ naive and CD45RA-negative memory subsets. Genomic DNA of each subset was evenly split across several immunoSEQ plates. Replicate sorted-subset PCRs were loaded with 150 to 200 ng DNA, roughly 33,000 T cell genomes. Data came from immunoSEQ multiplex PCR; TCRdb stores just in-frame clones and leaves some out. The sample has fewer than 400,000 clones, around 72% seen once. In regard to this clone: Its antigen is not known.

Sequenced sample: memory CD4+ T cells sorted from blood. Documented subset: CD45RA-negative fraction. This TCR was recovered from a man aged 25 to 40 in good health. This rearrangement joins TRBV5-8 to TRBJ2-3; perhaps TRBD2 as D (5 bases). CDR3 in DNA: TGTGCCAGCAGCTTGGAGCTAGCCCGCACAGATACGCAGTATTTT. Translated: CASSLELARTDTQYF.